The 29 T cell receptor beta chains reported below all come from one sample, sequenced in a study of response to subunit inactivated influenza vaccine. Using its own MiXCR run on the RT-PCR reads, TCRdb lists one record per CDR3 protein. This sample has fewer than 250,000 distinct CDR3 sequences, with 13% to 15% found just once. Sample: CD8+ T cells sorted from PBMCs, taken around 5 days after vaccination. These receptors originate from a man aged 45-65 years who received an inactivated influenza vaccine.

This clonotype appeared many times. The CDR3 spells CASSLVVVAGGSDTQYF. The DNA for the CDR3 is TGTGCCAGCAGCTTAGTCGTGGTAGCGGGGGGATCAGATACGCAGTATTTT. This rearrangement joins TRBV7-2 to TRBJ2-3; 10 bases map to TRBD2. The V segment lost 1 base and the J segment 4 bases; nucleotides outside the gene matches: 8. Germline V lookup: CDR1 SGHTA, CDR2 FQGNSA. CDR3 length: 17 residues.

This clonotype was detected many times. The chain is built from TRBV27 and TRBJ2-1, with D possibly TRBD2 on 6 matching bases. V was cut by 1 base and J by 7 bases, with 14 bases left in between. Per the germline V gene, CDR1 is MNHEY and CDR2 is SMNVEV (reference sequence). The CDR3 runs to 15 residues. The CDR3 region is CASSLLSVGGNEQFF. In DNA form, the CDR3 reads TGTGCCAGCAGTTTATTATCGGTGGGGGGAAATGAGCAGTTCTTC.

This clonotype was picked up many times. The gene calls are TRBV12-3 or TRBV12-4 and TRBJ1-2; D remains ambiguous. Trimming removed 4 bases at V and 8 bases at J, with 14 bases between. This CDR3 is 13 amino acids long. The CDR3 nucleotides read TGTGCCAGCAGTTACACCCCAGGCGAGGGCTACACCTTC. It is translated as CASSYTPGEGYTF.

The chain carries TRBV2 and TRBJ2-7; D remains unclear. Trimming removed 4 bases at V and 4 bases at J, with 14 bases between. The CDR3 extends over 14 amino acids. Looked up from germline, CDR1 is SNHLY and CDR2 is FYNNEI. The CDR3 loop is CASSAQEMRYEQYF. In DNA, the CDR3 is TGTGCCAGCAGTGCGCAGGAGATGAGGTACGAGCAGTACTTC.

There are a few counts of this clonotype. This rearrangement joins TRBV11-2 to TRBJ2-7, with D tentatively TRBD1 (6 bases). Germline V lookup: CDR1 SGHAT, CDR2 FQNNGV. This CDR3 spans 15 amino acids. V lost 6 bases and J 3 bases, leaving 18 bases between the germline ends. The CDR3 here is CASRIGTGLYYEQYF. CDR3 in DNA: TGTGCCAGCAGGATTGGCACAGGGTTATACTACGAGCAGTACTTC.

This clonotype appeared many times. The chain has TRBV7-9 and TRBJ2-7, with 8 bases aligning to TRBD1. Trimming cost V 2 bases and J 3 bases; bases outside gene matches: 0. CDR3 length equals 13 residues. CDR1 is SEHNR, CDR2 FQNEAQ, per germline (reference sequence). The CDR3 bases are TGTGCCAGCAGCTTAACAGGGGGCTACGAGCAGTACTTC. It is translated as CASSLTGGYEQYF.

The V and J genes are TRBV25-1 and TRBJ2-3, with TRBD2 matching 12 bases. In germline, CDR1 is MGHDK, CDR2 SYGVNS. V was clipped by 7 bases and J by 2 bases; unmatched bases: 10. The CDR3 sequence is 17 residues long. The CDR3 nucleotides are TGTGCCAGCACCCAGACTAGCGGGGGAGCCCCCACAGATACGCAGTATTTT. It codes for CASTQTSGGAPTDTQYF. Full variable domain (missing parts from reference TRBV25-1 and TRBJ2-3): EADIYQTPRYLVIGTGKKITLECSQTMGHDKMYWYQQDPGMELHLIHYSYGVNSTEKGDLSSESTVSRIRTEHFPLTLESARPSHTSQYLCASTQTSGGAPTDTQYFGPGTRLTVL.

The sample holds many counts of this clonotype. The chain links TRBV9 to TRBJ2-7, with TRBD1 identical over 9 bases. This CDR3 spans 14 amino acids. The V gene's germline CDR1 is SGDLS and CDR2 YYNGEE. V shed 4 bases and J 2 bases; nucleotides not matched to a gene: 4. As DNA, the CDR3 is TGTGCCAGCAGCACAGGGACAGGGACCTACGAGCAGTACTTC. Protein sequence: CASSTGTGTYEQYF.

At least ten counts were recorded for this clonotype. The V and J genes are TRBV24-1 and TRBJ2-5, with D hard to call. The CDR3 spans 15 residues. CDR1 KGHDR and CDR2 SFDVKD come from the germline V gene. Deletions cut 0 bases from V and 7 bases from J, with 14 bases between. The DNA of the CDR3 is TGTGCCACCAGTGATTTGCGACTCCCCCCGGGGACCCAGTACTTC. It translates to CATSDLRLPPGTQYF.

This clonotype was found a few times. CDR3 coding DNA: TGCGCCAGCAGTGTCCCCTGGCAAGAGACCCAGTACTTC. Its protein product is CASSVPWQETQYF. V and J are TRBV10-2 and TRBJ2-5; D unresolved. CDR1 WSHSY and CDR2 SAAADI come from the germline V gene. This CDR3 has 13 residues. Trimming shortened V by 4 bases and J by 2 bases, and 8 bases separated the two germline ends.

A single count supports this clonotype. It may be a read error: a sequence one base away is much more abundant. The rearrangement links TRBV5-6 to TRBJ1-1; unclear D gene. The CDR3 contains 14 residues. Germline CDR1 is SGHDT and CDR2 is YYEEEE. V was clipped by 2 bases and J by 3 bases, with 11 bases between them. The CDR3: CASSLWVGYTEAFF. The CDR3, as DNA: TGTGCCAGCAGCTTATGGGTGGGATACACTGAAGCTTTCTTT.

V is TRBV12-3 or TRBV12-4 and J is TRBJ1-2; D not certain. The CDR3 is made up of 15 amino acids. Trimming removed 7 bases from V and 3 bases from J, with 18 bases in between. DNA for the CDR3: TGTGCCAGCACGTCCCAAGCAGGCCCGGACTATGGCTACACCTTC. This translates into CASTSQAGPDYGYTF.

The V call is TRBV2, the J call TRBJ1-5; no clear D gene. The CDR3 runs 13 residues. V was trimmed by 6 bases and J by 3 bases, leaving 9 bases between them. Germline V gene data show CDR1 as SNHLY and CDR2 as FYNNEI. The CDR3 nucleotides read TGTGCCAGCAGGTCTCTACTCAATCAGCCCCAGCATTTT. Residues: CASRSLLNQPQHF.

Comment on this clonotype: A junction end diverges from the germline sequence, so it may reflect a read error. The V gene is TRBV2, the J gene TRBJ2-2, with 8 bases aligning to TRBD1. The CDR3 covers 18 residues. Germline V CDR1 and CDR2: SNHLY, FYNNEI. The DNA for the CDR3 is TGTGCCTGCAGTCCGGGACAGGACCCAAGACAGAACACCGGGGAGCTGTTTTTT. This sequence encodes CACSPGQDPRQNTGELFF.

The V call is TRBV11-1, the J call TRBJ2-1; 10 nucleotides line up with TRBD1. CDR3 length: 18 residues. The V gene's germline CDR1 is SGHAT and CDR2 FQDESV (reference sequence). The trim removed 5 bases at V and 8 bases at J, leaving 18 bases unmatched. The CDR3 sequence is CASSPLGLGRDRGDEQFF. The DNA of the CDR3 is TGTGCCAGCAGCCCCCTAGGGTTGGGCCGGGACAGGGGCGATGAGCAGTTCTTC.

This clonotype was seen many times. The chain is built from TRBV6-9 and TRBJ1-1, with D unresolved. The V gene's germline CDR1 is MNHGY and CDR2 SVAAGI. This CDR3 comprises 13 residues. Between the trimmed V and J ends, which lost 6 bases and 6 bases, there was a span of 14 bases. The CDR3 reads CASRDDVSAEAFF. The CDR3 DNA sequence: TGTGCCAGCAGAGATGATGTGTCGGCTGAAGCTTTCTTT.

This clonotype has only a few counts. The V call is TRBV5-6, the J call TRBJ1-1, with D possibly being TRBD1 (6 bases). CDR1 is SGHDT, CDR2 YYEEEE, per germline. Trimming shortened V by 2 bases and J by 0 bases, and 11 bases separated the two germline ends. The CDR3 has 15 residues. The CDR3 loop reads CASSFIRGLNTEAFF. The CDR3 DNA is TGTGCCAGCAGCTTTATCAGGGGATTGAACACTGAAGCTTTCTTT.

This clonotype has a count of ten or more. The chain is built from TRBV7-2 and TRBJ2-7; D might be TRBD2 (6 bases). V was cut by 0 bases and J by 0 bases, with 12 bases left in between. Germline CDR1 is SGHTA and CDR2 is FQGNSA. The CDR3 is 16 residues long. This CDR3 is CASSLAEGTSSYEQYF. The CDR3 DNA reads TGTGCCAGCAGCTTAGCGGAGGGAACCAGCTCCTACGAGCAGTACTTC.

This clonotype was counted only a few times. The gene calls are TRBV11-2 and TRBJ2-2; D is possibly TRBD1 (6 bases). This CDR3 contains 16 residues. V lost 5 bases and J lost 4, with 17 bases in between. The germline CDR1 and CDR2 sequences are SGHAT and FQNNGV. CDR3 DNA sequence: TGTGCCAGCAGCCCAACCGGGACAAGTTTCACCGGGGAGCTGTTTTTT. Translated, it gives CASSPTGTSFTGELFF.

Only a few counts were recorded for this clonotype. This rearrangement joins TRBV7-9 to TRBJ2-2; D unresolved. In germline, CDR1 is SEHNR, CDR2 FQNEAQ (reference sequence). Trimming cost V 5 bases and J 6 bases, with 13 bases left between them. CDR3 length: 14 residues. CDR3 DNA sequence: TGTGCCAGCAGCCCACAGCGTTGGGCCGGGGAGCTGTTTTTT. It translates to CASSPQRWAGELFF.

The CDR3 DNA reads TGTGCCAGCAGTCCCAGGGGATACTATGGCTACACCTTC. It yields the protein CASSPRGYYGYTF. The chain carries TRBV28 and TRBJ1-2, with TRBD1 as a possible D gene (6 bases). Looked up from germline, CDR1 is MDHEN and CDR2 is SYDVKM. The CDR3 is 13 residues long. The V end lost 5 bases, the J end lost 3 bases, and 10 bases lay between the germline ends.

This clonotype was seen at least ten times. This rearrangement joins TRBV28 to TRBJ1-2; D might be TRBD1 (5 bases). Trimming left V 7 bases short and J 7 bases short, with 19 bases between. The CDR3 length is 14 residues. Germline CDR1 reads MDHEN; CDR2 reads SYDVKM. The chain's CDR3 is CASIGGGGVPGYTF. The CDR3 DNA reads as TGTGCCAGCATCGGGGGGGGTGGCGTTCCTGGCTACACCTTC.

This clonotype occurred a few times. J is TRBJ2-3 and V is TRBV9, with TRBD1 as a possible D gene (5 bases). In germline, CDR1 is SGDLS, CDR2 YYNGEE. Trimming left V 1 base short and J 2 bases short, with 11 bases between. The CDR3 contains 15 residues. The CDR3 bases are TGTGCCAGCAGCGTATTGTGGGGCCCCACAGATACGCAGTATTTT. It translates to CASSVLWGPTDTQYF.

This clonotype has only a few counts. The V gene is TRBV4-2, the J gene TRBJ1-3; D is unclear. Looked up from germline, CDR1 is LGHNA and CDR2 is YNFKEQ. Trimming left V 0 bases short and J 4 bases short, with 22 bases between. CDR3 size: 19 residues. DNA of the CDR3: TGTGCCAGCAGCCAAGAGAGTGTGAACACACTCCATGGGGGAAACACCATATATTTT. Encoded protein: CASSQESVNTLHGGNTIYF.

The CDR3 sequence is CASSLVSRQGARNEQFF. CDR3 coding DNA: TGTGCCAGCAGCTTAGTATCGAGGCAGGGGGCGCGGAATGAGCAGTTCTTC. The rearrangement joins TRBV7-9 to TRBJ2-1; 8 bases fit TRBD1. CDR1 SEHNR and CDR2 FQNEAQ come from the germline V gene (reference sequence). V shed 1 base, J shed 7 bases, and the junction held 12 bases outside the gene matches. The CDR3 has 17 residues. The full variable domain, completed using reference TRBV7-9 and TRBJ2-1, is DTGVSQNPRHKITKRGQNVTFRCDPISEHNRLYWYRQTLGQGPEFLTYFQNEAQLEKSRLLSDRFSAERPKGSFSTLEIQRTEQGDSAMYLCASSLVSRQGARNEQFFGPGTRLTVL.

The count of this clonotype is one. The CDR3 sequence is CASSLGVSGELFF. The CDR3 bases are TGTGCCAGCAGCTTAGGAGTGTCCGGGGAGCTGTTTTTT. The J gene is TRBJ2-2, the V gene TRBV7-9; D uncertain. Germline assignment: CDR1 SEHNR and CDR2 FQNEAQ (reference sequence). Trimming took off 1 base at V and 6 bases at J, with 6 bases between the two ends. The CDR3 contains 13 residues.

This rearrangement joins TRBV29-1 to TRBJ2-7, with D perhaps TRBD2 (6 bases). The CDR3 runs 14 residues. Germline V lookup: CDR1 SQVTM, CDR2 ANQGSEA. V was pared by 5 bases and J by 4 bases, with 18 bases between. For the CDR3, the DNA is TGCAGCGTTTTTTTGGCAGGGACTGCGTACGAGCAGTACTTC. Its translation is CSVFLAGTAYEQYF.

This clonotype occurred many times. The chain uses TRBV7-8 and TRBJ2-7; D ambiguous. Germline V lookup: CDR1 SGHVS, CDR2 FQNEAQ. V lost 5 bases to trimming and J lost 4 bases, with 15 bases between them. The CDR3 contains 14 residues. The DNA for the CDR3 is TGTGCCAGCAGCCCCCTGGGGTCGGGTTACGAGCAGTACTTC. This sequence encodes CASSPLGSGYEQYF.

The chain carries TRBV6-5 and TRBJ1-4; no firm D call. The CDR3 runs 14 residues. Trimming stripped 1 base from V and 7 bases from J, with 10 bases between. Germline V CDR1 and CDR2: MNHEY, SVGAGI. This chain's CDR3 is CASSYYGLSEKLFF. The CDR3 coding sequence is TGTGCCAGCAGTTACTACGGTTTGAGTGAAAAACTGTTTTTT.